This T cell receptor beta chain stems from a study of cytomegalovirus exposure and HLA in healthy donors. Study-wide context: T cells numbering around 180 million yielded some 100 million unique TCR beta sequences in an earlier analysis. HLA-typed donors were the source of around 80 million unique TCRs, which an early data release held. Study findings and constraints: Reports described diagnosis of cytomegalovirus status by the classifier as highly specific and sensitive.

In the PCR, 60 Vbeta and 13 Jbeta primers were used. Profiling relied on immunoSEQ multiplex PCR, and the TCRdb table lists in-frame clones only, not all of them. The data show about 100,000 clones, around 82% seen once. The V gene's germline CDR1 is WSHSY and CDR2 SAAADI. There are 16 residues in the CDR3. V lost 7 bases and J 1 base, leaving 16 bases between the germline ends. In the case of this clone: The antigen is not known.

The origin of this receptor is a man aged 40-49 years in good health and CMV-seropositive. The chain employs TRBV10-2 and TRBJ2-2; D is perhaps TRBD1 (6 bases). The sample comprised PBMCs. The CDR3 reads CASTPVGGWNTGELFF. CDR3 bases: TGCGCCAGCACCCCAGTTGGGGGCTGGAACACCGGGGAGCTGTTTTTT.